These 10 T cell receptor beta chains were all obtained from the same sample, sequenced in a study of blood T cell repertoires in COVID-19. The data were produced by immunoSEQ multiplex PCR, yet TCRdb's version contains in-frame clones alone and is incomplete. The sample yields 40,000 to 55,000 clones, around 80% seen once. Sequenced: peripheral blood. All receptors derive from a man aged 40-55 years with acute or convalescent COVID-19.

This clone occurred once. V and J are TRBV2 and TRBJ1-4; tentatively, D is TRBD1 (5 bases). The germline V gene encodes CDR1 SNHLY and CDR2 FYNNEI. There are 13 residues in the CDR3. Between the trimmed V and J ends, which lost 7 bases and 8 bases, there was a span of 14 bases. The CDR3 loop is CASISGKGEKLFF. In DNA form, the CDR3 reads TGTGCCAGCATCTCAGGGAAGGGGGAAAAACTGTTTTTT.

The chain uses TRBV27 and TRBJ1-4; 7 nucleotides match TRBD1. The length of the CDR3 is 16 residues. Germline V gene data show CDR1 as MNHEY and CDR2 as SMNVEV (reference sequence). Trimming at V came to 4 bases and at J to 0 bases, leaving 5 bases not matched to a gene. The CDR3 DNA follows: TGTGCCAGCAGTTCCGAAACAGGGGCAACTAATGAAAAACTGTTTTTT. It yields the protein CASSSETGATNEKLFF. Complete variable domain (other parts from reference TRBV27 and TRBJ1-4): EAQVTQNPRYLITVTGKKLTVTCSQNMNHEYMSWYRQDPGLGLRQIYYSMNVEVTDKGDVPEGYKVSRKEKRNFPLILESPSPNQTSLYFCASSSETGATNEKLFFGSGTQLSVL.

V is TRBV27 and J is TRBJ1-5; no firm D call. Germline CDR1 and CDR2: MNHEY and SMNVEV (reference sequence). This CDR3 is built from 13 residues. With 5 bases removed from V and 3 bases from J, the gap between germline ends came to 8 bases. CDR3 sequence (DNA): TGTGCCAGCAGTCTCAACTTCAATCAGCCCCAGCATTTT. This gives the protein CASSLNFNQPQHF.

The gene calls are TRBV3-1 (or the pseudogene TRBV3-2) and TRBJ2-3, with 13 nucleotides matching TRBD2. This CDR3 has 19 residues. Germline V gene sequence: CDR1 LGHDT, CDR2 YNNKEL (reference sequence). With 2 bases clipped from V and 5 bases from J, the junction kept 13 bases outside the gene matches. CDR3 DNA: TGTGCCAGCAGCCAACGGACTAGCGGGAGAGGCGGGCGTGGAGATACGCAGTATTTT. This gives the protein CASSQRTSGRGGRGDTQYF.

A single count supports this clone. J is TRBJ1-5 and V is TRBV5-1; TRBD1 agrees at 7 bases. CDR3 size: 15 residues. Germline V gives CDR1 SGHRS, CDR2 YFSETQ. V was pared by 4 bases and J by 3 bases, with 7 bases of the junction left unmatched. CDR3 bases: TGCGCCAGCAGCCTCACAGGGGACTTCAATCAGCCCCAGCATTTT. Translating it yields CASSLTGDFNQPQHF.

J is TRBJ2-3 and V is TRBV7-9, with TRBD2 matching 9 bases. Germline V gene lookup returns CDR1 SEHNR and CDR2 FQNEAQ (reference sequence). Trimming cost V 8 bases and J 5 bases; bases outside gene matches: 8. This CDR3 spans 14 amino acids. This CDR3 reads CASGAGGRVDTQYF. CDR3 nucleotides: TGTGCCAGCGGTGCGGGGGGGCGTGTAGATACGCAGTATTTT. Combining the CDR3 with reference TRBV7-9 and TRBJ2-3 gives the whole variable domain DTGVSQNPRHKITKRGQNVTFRCDPISEHNRLYWYRQTLGQGPEFLTYFQNEAQLEKSRLLSDRFSAERPKGSFSTLEIQRTEQGDSAMYLCASGAGGRVDTQYFGPGTRLTVL.

This clone was picked up one time. This chain connects TRBV18 to TRBJ2-1; 8 bases are shared with TRBD1. Losses at the gene ends were 3 bases for V and 7 bases for J; bases not matched to a gene: 8. The CDR3 sequence is 15 residues long. Germline CDR1 reads KGHSH; CDR2 reads LQKENI. CDR3 sequence (DNA): TGTGCCAGCTCACCGTGGCAGGGGGCCGAAAATGAGCAGTTCTTC. This gives the protein CASSPWQGAENEQFF.

This chain uses TRBV3-1 (or the pseudogene TRBV3-2) with TRBJ1-1; 8 bases are a match to TRBD1. The V gene end was trimmed by 2 bases and the J gene end by 4 bases; junction bases not matched to a gene: 6. Germline assignment: CDR1 LGHDT and CDR2 YNNKEL (reference sequence). The CDR3 consists of 15 residues. CDR3 DNA: TGTGCCAGCAGCCAATACAGGGGGGCGGGCACTGAAGCTTTCTTT. It specifies CASSQYRGAGTEAFF.

The gene calls are TRBV5-1 and TRBJ1-2; 8 bases fit TRBD1. Germline V gene sequence: CDR1 SGHRS, CDR2 YFSETQ. The junction had 10 bases not matched to a gene; V was cut back by 5 bases and J by 4 bases. The CDR3 has 15 residues. Here the CDR3 reads CASSLIRGRGYGYTF. The CDR3 nucleotides read TGCGCCAGCAGTCTGATCAGGGGGCGCGGCTATGGCTACACCTTC.

The V call is TRBV7-9, the J call TRBJ1-1, with TRBD1 identical over 8 bases. CDR3 length: 15 residues. Germline assignment: CDR1 SEHNR and CDR2 FQNEAQ (reference sequence). V lost 5 bases, J lost 2 bases, and 7 bases stayed unmatched. The CDR3 DNA reads TGTGCCAGCAGCCATGCGACAGGGGATAACACTGAAGCTTTCTTT. This gives the protein CASSHATGDNTEAFF.